The TCR beta chain described here comes from a study of cytomegalovirus exposure and HLA in healthy donors (TCRdb year 2017). Regarding the complete study: In an earlier analysis of fewer than 750 of the donors, around 290 Gb of sequence data and approximately 120 million unique TCR beta sequences from about 190 million T cells were reported. An early release covering just under 650 HLA-typed donors comprised about 290 gigabases of sequencing data and approximately 80 million unique TCR sequences. The genetic ancestry cluster associated with self-reported Caucasian donors included 81% of the roughly 380 genotyped donors. The study aimed to test whether signatures of past pathogen exposure could be identified by cataloging public T cell receptors. The T cell repertoires of several hundred subjects were profiled by immunosequencing and related to cytomegalovirus serostatus. A separate validation cohort of over 95 different subjects was used in addition to the roughly 670-subject first cohort. High-throughput TCR immunosequencing, statistical association of individual TCRs with disease status, and machine learning were combined to predict cytomegalovirus infection status. A later analysis re-analyzed previously published TCR beta repertoires from roughly 690 donors and added high-resolution HLA genotyping to study TCR occurrence patterns. Rather than using new phenotypic data, the later analysis identified candidate immune exposures from TCR beta sequences and from how often those sequences occurred across donors. An earlier analysis of fewer than 700 of the donors applied high-throughput TCR beta sequencing to assess whether each TCR beta V gene segment acted as functional or pseudogenic. Donor age, sex, ethnicity and CMV serostatus were compiled together with the repertoire data. Genome-wide SNP genotypes for about 65% of the roughly 670 donors were used in a later genetic analysis, which treated that subset as a discovery cohort. All discovery cohort repertoires had been generated using a single sequencing platform. Both class I and class II loci were covered by HLA typing, at four-digit resolution. The number of typed donors differed by locus: about 620-630 for A, B, C, DRB1 and DQB1; 500 to 550 for DQA1; around 580 for DPA1; and around 450 for DPB1. Because of strong linkage in the cohort, 4 to 6 DR-DQ haplotypes were treated as single units for association and clustering. Among 398 genotyped donors of the cohort, an average of roughly 240,000 unique TCR beta nucleotide sequences were sequenced per donor, about a sixth of them non-productive.

CDR1 and CDR2, looked up from the germline V gene, are SGHTA and FQGTGA. The CDR3 goes from the cysteine to the phenylalanine over 15 residues. Kept here is only the CDR3 DNA, which spans 45 bases and is read in frame from base 1. V and J are trimmed by 4 bases and 10 bases, and the gene matches miss 8 bases of the junction. The paper's findings and limits, for the study overall: In a later analysis, HLA-associated TCR beta chains were found to be more clonally expanded and to have lower generation probabilities than equally common non-associated chains. In an earlier analysis of some 540 of the donors, most TCR beta V segments appeared in productive rearrangements about 90% or about 30% of the time, broadly matching IMGT annotations. According to a later analysis, TCR association rates differed among HLA loci, with DRB1 alleles showing the most associated TCRs and HLA-C alleles showing the fewest. A later genetic analysis associated a missense DCLRE1C variant with V-gene and J-gene trimming of TCR beta chains, and an independent cohort replicated the association. In vitro tests confirmed that a few of the cytomegalovirus-associated TCR beta chains recognize cytomegalovirus antigens. The study gave a list of 150 to 200 TCR beta chains associated with cytomegalovirus. The authors suggested that the approach could potentially be extended to other disease states and immunological phenotypes. Because HLA typing was unavailable for some donors at each locus, only the typed subset was used in association tests. Immune exposure information for the cohort was limited to CMV serostatus. In both the original and validation cohorts, the classifier was reported to diagnose cytomegalovirus status with high specificity and sensitivity. At a false discovery rate of 0.05, a later analysis linked 16,000 or so TCR beta sequences to specific HLA alleles. A later analysis reported that several top co-occurrence clusters appeared linked to parvovirus B19, influenza, CMV and Epstein-Barr virus. Assigning TCR associations to individual alleles was difficult when HLA alleles, especially DR and DQ, strongly co-occurred. A later genetic analysis reported fewer N-insertions in productive TCRs among donors in an Asian-associated ancestry cluster than the roughly 620-donor mean. In this cohort, only TCR beta chains were sequenced, and detectable features were limited by the absence of alpha or paired-chain data. Over 15 rarely observed V segments, including chromosome 9 orphons, were excluded from the earlier analysis of approximately 500 of the donors because counts were too low. A cluster of highly shared sequence variants was judged likely to be a technical artifact of the sequencing pipeline. The 87-base-pair reads could not distinguish some IMGT-functional V segments, including TRBV6-2 and TRBV6-3, so those segments were excluded. While some public TCRs were present in many individuals, most TCR sequences turned up only very rarely across donors. Sequencing depth was assumed to be roughly uniform across donors in the presence/absence analyses, though that assumption may not hold. A further reported finding was that TCR beta sequences accurately predicted the HLA-A and HLA-B alleles for most subjects in the first cohort. Linkage disequilibrium might explain the correlated functional status among segregating V segments, but an unknown experimental factor could not be excluded. Most CMV-associated TCR beta chains appeared to be HLA-restricted in a later analysis, and the HLA associations seemed to be driven largely by CMV exposure.

With respect to this clone: Its antigen remains undetermined. No qualities accompany the bases; no much larger clone lies one base away.

The cohort was made up of several hundred healthy bone marrow donors. Cohort members were all nominally healthy when sampled, although unrecorded immune exposures were likely present. The donor was CMV seropositive and belonged to the group of more than 250 seropositive cohort members. Each donor provided a peripheral blood sample, and peripheral blood mononuclear cells were used for TCR beta sequencing. The Qiagen DNeasy Blood Extraction Kit was used to extract genomic DNA from the blood cell samples. Library generation was performed with the immunoSEQ multiplex PCR assay. The multiplex PCR relied on a mix of 60 forward primers for TCR Vbeta segments and 13 reverse primers for TCR Jbeta segments. A multiplex PCR assay on genomic DNA amplified the CDR3 region of rearranged TCR beta genes. The amplified TCR beta libraries were sequenced on the Illumina HiSeq System as 87-base-pair reads. The paper's data handling went like this. A later analysis tallied 75 million to 85 million unique TCR beta chains across the 650 to 750 repertoires, and approximately 9.9 million of those chains were shared by two or more donors. Raw reads were error-corrected and collapsed into unique sequences by a nearest-neighbor algorithm in which closely related sequences were merged to remove PCR and sequencing errors. CDR3 sequences were aligned to IMGT reference sequences to assign V, D and J gene segments. For a sequence to be retained, a match of at least six nucleotides was required to both a V gene segment and a J gene segment. Rearrangements were called productive when the CDR3 lacked stop codons and stayed in frame with V and J; all others were non-productive. Following IMGT convention, CDR3 was defined as the stretch from the second conserved V-encoded cysteine to the conserved J-encoded phenylalanine. The earlier analysis of approximately 590 of the donors excluded any sequence lacking an unambiguous match to a single V gene segment. In an earlier analysis of almost 600 of the donors, a V segment was called functional when productive rearrangements were above 56.7%, and segregating when the standard deviation between donors exceeded 5%. A statistical classification framework was built to diagnose cytomegalovirus status from the catalog of TCR beta chain sequences. V and J gene assignment, in a later analysis, came from comparing TCR nucleotide sequences with IMGT/GENE-DB human TR gene sequences. A later analysis assigned CDR3 sequences and most-parsimonious VDJ recombination scenarios with the TCRdist pipeline. In a later analysis, each TCR beta chain was defined by its CDR3 amino acid sequence together with its V-gene family, and reads lacking a unique V-gene family were excluded. In a later analysis, 500 to 650 highly shared, low-generation-probability nucleotide sequences were removed to address suspected cross-contamination and a sequencing artifact. In a later analysis, a clonal expansion index was calculated for each public chain from normalized within-repertoire ranks of inferred template counts. In a later analysis, generation probabilities were computed with a VDJ recombination model fitted to out-of-frame rearrangements, and the resulting probabilities were checked against IGoR. In a later analysis, TCR-TCR, TCR-HLA and TCR-CMV co-occurrence was scored with hypergeometric tests, and a repertoire-size bias correction was applied to TCR pairs. False discovery rates were estimated in a later analysis by permuting HLA or CMV assignments 20 times. In a later analysis, co-occurring TCRs were grouped using DBSCAN, with TCRdist sequence similarity added in when clustering inside HLA-allele-positive subsets. Co-occurrence clustering excluded repertoires with fewer than 30,000 or more than 120,000 public chains, plus five with anomalous nucleotide sharing. Imported from immuneACCESS, the table was reduced by TCRdb to in-frame sequences with V and J called. These copies leave out some clones; in studies compared against another copy, an unresolved V gene accounts for under half, and the cause of the remainder is not known. Clone size and V and J calls were adopted from that table, with D and trimming inferred from the DNA. Recorded for this sample are approximately 110,000 clones; 65% to 80% of them occurred a single time. In total, the top ten clones hold approximately 13% of the sample.

This TCR was sampled from a woman aged 55-70 years in good health and CMV-seropositive. The specimen sequenced was PBMCs. Recombination connected TRBV7-3 to TRBJ2-1; 12 middle bases align to TRBD2. CDR3 loop: CASSSGTSGPSEQFF. The nucleotides read TGTGCCAGCAGCTCCGGGACTAGCGGGCCATCGGAGCAGTTCTTC.